Below, one TCR beta chain is given with its context. Use of 60 Vbeta and 13 Jbeta primers characterized the PCR. Libraries were prepared by immunoSEQ multiplex PCR; TCRdb keeps only in-frame clonotypes and omits some of them. The listing records 150,000 or so clones. This CDR3 comprises 16 residues. Germline V gene data show CDR1 as SNHLY and CDR2 as FYNNEI. Trimming left V 5 bases short and J 2 bases short, with 13 bases between. The source of the sample is a study of cytomegalovirus exposure and HLA in healthy donors. This TCR derives from a woman aged 55-69 years in good health and CMV-seronegative. Sequenced sample: PBMCs. V and J are TRBV2 and TRBJ1-6, with D possibly being TRBD1 (5 bases). The CDR3 DNA reads TGTGCCAGCAGTAAAGGGGAGGGGACCTATAATTCACCCCTCCACTTT. Translated, it gives CASSKGEGTYNSPLHF.